The 13 T cell receptor beta chains below come from one sample, sequenced in a study of cytomegalovirus exposure and HLA in healthy donors. The PCR employed 60 Vbeta primers together with 13 Jbeta primers. Generated by immunoSEQ multiplex PCR, the TCRdb table keeps only in-frame clones and is missing some. The table has more than 50,000 clones, 85% seen once. The sequenced material came from PBMCs. The receptors stem from a female donor in good health and CMV-seronegative.

The chain couples TRBV4-2 to TRBJ1-3; D is possibly TRBD1 (6 bases). In germline, CDR1 is LGHNA, CDR2 YNFKEQ. V gave up 6 bases and J gave up 2 bases, with 17 bases separating them. The CDR3 is 16 amino acids. Here the CDR3 reads CASRSNRASPGNTIYF. The CDR3 DNA sequence: TGTGCCAGCAGATCTAACAGGGCTTCGCCTGGAAACACCATATATTTT.

CDR3 in amino acids: CASSLRGIGTEAFF. The CDR3 DNA follows: TGTGCCAGCAGCCTCAGGGGGATTGGCACTGAAGCTTTCTTT. The chain recombines TRBV9 with TRBJ1-1; 7 nucleotides match TRBD1. V shed 4 bases, J shed 4 bases, and the junction held 7 bases outside the gene matches. CDR1 SGDLS and CDR2 YYNGEE come from the germline V gene. CDR3 length: 14 residues.

The chain employs TRBV9 and TRBJ2-1; D ambiguous. Germline CDR1 reads SGDLS; CDR2 reads YYNGEE. Trimming cost V 0 bases and J 0 bases, with 13 bases left between them. The CDR3 sequence is 17 residues long. CDR3 protein: CASSVGPWSASYNEQFF. CDR3 coding DNA: TGTGCCAGCAGCGTAGGGCCCTGGAGCGCCTCCTACAATGAGCAGTTCTTC.

This clone was detected a few times. The J gene is TRBJ1-1, the V gene TRBV11-1; tentative D call: TRBD1 (6 bases). There are 16 residues in the CDR3. The germline V gene encodes CDR1 SGHAT and CDR2 FQDESV (reference sequence). V lost 1 base and J lost 2, with 14 bases in between. The CDR3 loop reads CASSLGYRVFNTEAFF. CDR3 nucleotides: TGTGCCAGCAGCTTAGGCTACAGGGTATTCAACACTGAAGCTTTCTTT.

This clone was recorded once. The junction does not match germline at one end; this may be a read error. The chain is built from TRBV19 and TRBJ1-6; possible D gene TRBD1, 6 bases. Looked up from germline, CDR1 is LNHDA and CDR2 is SQIVND (reference sequence). This CDR3 region has 13 residues. The CDR3 protein is CTSRQVDNSPLHF. CDR3 bases: TGTACCAGCAGACAGGTTGACAATTCACCCCTCCACTTT.

The chain combines TRBV27 with TRBJ1-4; D gene unclear. The CDR3 loop spans 13 amino acids. Trimming took off 5 bases at V and 6 bases at J, with 10 bases between the two ends. Germline lookup yields CDR1 MNHEY and CDR2 SMNVEV (reference sequence). The CDR3 DNA is TGTGCCAGCAGTCCGCGGGCGGATGAAAAACTGTTTTTT. It is translated as CASSPRADEKLFF.

The chain combines TRBV21-1 with TRBJ1-5. TRBV21-1 is tagged as a pseudogene. CDR3 length: 12 residues. Here the CDR3 DNA reads TGTGCCAGCAGCAAACCCTATCAGCCCCAGCATTTT. Translating gives CASSKPYQPQHF.

This rearrangement joins TRBV7-9 to TRBJ2-3; TRBD1 matches 7 bases. Trimming cost V 1 base and J 3 bases; bases outside gene matches: 7. Germline assignment: CDR1 SEHNR and CDR2 FQNEAQ (reference sequence). This CDR3 has 16 residues. The CDR3 nucleotides are TGTGCCAGCAGCTTAGGTACAGGGGTCTGGACAGATACGCAGTATTTT. It encodes CASSLGTGVWTDTQYF.

V is TRBV29-1 and J is TRBJ2-7; 8 bases agree with TRBD1. CDR1 and CDR2 from the germline V gene are SQVTM and ANQGSEA. The CDR3 length is 13 residues. J lost 2 bases, V lost 1 base, and 1 base had no gene match. DNA for the CDR3: TGCAGCGTTGAAGCACAGGGGGCCTACGAGCAGTACTTC. Translated, it gives CSVEAQGAYEQYF.

J is TRBJ2-7 and V is TRBV28, with TRBD1 matching 10 bases. Germline values: CDR1 MDHEN, CDR2 SYDVKM. Germline trimming cut 7 bases from V and 2 bases from J; bases unmatched to any gene: 5. The CDR3 contains 14 residues. This chain's CDR3 is CASISDRGAYEQYF. Here the CDR3 DNA reads TGTGCCAGCATCTCGGACAGGGGGGCCTACGAGCAGTACTTC.

The chain employs TRBV6-1 and TRBJ1-2, with D perhaps TRBD1 (6 bases). CDR1 is MNHNS, CDR2 SASEGT, per germline. V was pared by 5 bases and J by 2 bases, with 9 bases between. The CDR3 covers 13 residues. The CDR3 loop is CASSWGQNYGYTF. The CDR3 nucleotides are TGTGCCAGCAGTTGGGGACAAAACTATGGCTACACCTTC.

CDR3 loop: CASSQDSRGPLDTQYF. The CDR3 bases are TGTGCCAGCAGCCAAGATAGCAGGGGTCCCTTAGATACGCAGTATTTT. The genes are TRBV4-2 and TRBJ2-3; D is perhaps TRBD1 (6 bases). The CDR3 totals 16 residues. Deletions cut 0 bases from V and 5 bases from J, with 15 bases between. Germline CDR1 LGHNA, CDR2 YNFKEQ.

V is TRBV2 and J is TRBJ1-5; the D gene is possibly TRBD1 (6 bases). The V end lost 6 bases, the J end lost 6 bases, and 15 bases lay between the germline ends. CDR1 and CDR2 from the germline V gene are SNHLY and FYNNEI. The CDR3 is 14 amino acids. DNA of the CDR3: TGTGCCAGCAGCGGGGGGCAGGGTAGTCAGCCCCAGCATTTT. It specifies CASSGGQGSQPQHF.